This passage covers 13 T cell receptor beta chains from one sample sequenced in a study of T-cell memory formation after mild COVID-19. TCRdb fed the 5' RACE reads into MiXCR, producing one record per CDR3 protein. Here the sample spans approximately 500,000 distinct CDR3 sequences, more than 20% being singletons. The specimen was PBMCs or a T cell subset sorted from them (not recorded which). The receptors were gathered from an adult woman who had mild COVID-19 (a few samples of this study predate the infection). Cell type and time point are not known.

The chain couples TRBV15 to TRBJ2-1, with 11 bases lining up with TRBD2. With 0 bases clipped from V and 0 bases from J, the junction kept 4 bases outside the gene matches. Germline V gene sequence: CDR1 LNHNV, CDR2 YYDKDF (reference sequence). There are 18 residues in the CDR3. CDR3 bases: TGTGCCACCAGCAGAGATGGTACTAGCGGGAGCTCCTACAATGAGCAGTTCTTC. Amino acid sequence: CATSRDGTSGSSYNEQFF. The full variable domain, with the rest looked up from reference TRBV15 and TRBJ2-1, is DAMVIQNPRYQVTQFGKPVTLSCSQTLNHNVMYWYQQKSSQAPKLLFHYYDKDFNNEADTPDNFQSRRPNTSFCFLDIRSPGLGDTAMYLCATSRDGTSGSSYNEQFFGPGTRLTVL.

This clonotype has just a few counts. The rearrangement links TRBV11-2 to TRBJ1-1, with D uncertain. The CDR3 loop spans 12 amino acids. Germline CDR1 and CDR2: SGHAT and FQNNGV. Trimming cost V 1 base and J 10 bases, with 10 bases left between them. The CDR3 loop reads CASSLGGFGAFF. As DNA, the CDR3 is TGTGCCAGCAGCTTAGGGGGTTTCGGAGCTTTCTTT.

The V and J genes are TRBV7-6 and TRBJ2-3, with D possibly being TRBD1 or TRBD2 (6 bases each). CDR1 and CDR2 from the germline V gene are SGHVS and FNYEAQ. V lost 2 bases and J 2 bases, leaving 11 bases between the germline ends. This CDR3 contains 15 residues. The CDR3 nucleotides are TGTGCCAGCAGCTTAATGGGGGGCTCCACAGATACGCAGTATTTT. Protein: CASSLMGGSTDTQYF.

This chain joins TRBV12-3 or TRBV12-4 and TRBJ2-5; the match to TRBD2 covers 8 bases. This CDR3 region has 17 residues. After removal of 5 bases from V and 1 base from J, the junction contained 12 bases not matched to a gene. CDR3 region: CASSHSSAGGAQETQYF. CDR3 DNA: TGTGCCAGCAGTCACTCGTCGGCGGGGGGAGCCCAAGAGACCCAGTACTTC.

The J gene is TRBJ2-1, the V gene TRBV3-1; 9 nucleotides line up with TRBD2. The V segment lost 1 base and the J segment 7 bases; nucleotides outside the gene matches: 5. From germline, CDR1 is LGHDT and CDR2 YNNKEL (reference sequence). This CDR3 has 15 amino acids. CDR3 nucleotides: TGTGCCAGCAGCCAAGTTTTAAGCGGGGGGAATGAGCAGTTCTTC. This codes for CASSQVLSGGNEQFF.

This clonotype was detected once. The J gene is TRBJ1-1, the V gene TRBV7-9; D possibly corresponds to TRBD1 (5 bases). Germline CDR1 and CDR2: SEHNR and FQNEAQ (reference sequence). The CDR3 is 13 residues long. V was shortened by 5 bases and J by 4 bases, with 11 bases between the two germline ends. The CDR3 spells CASSDGAITEAFF. CDR3 nucleotide sequence: TGTGCCAGCAGCGACGGGGCGATCACTGAAGCTTTCTTT.

The gene calls are TRBV5-1 and TRBJ2-5; D uncertain. The ends were cut back, 0 bases at V and 0 bases at J, with 9 bases in the middle. The CDR3 spans 15 residues. The germline V gene encodes CDR1 SGHRS and CDR2 YFSETQ. For the CDR3, the DNA is TGCGCCAGCAGCTTGGGAGGCCAGTACCAAGAGACCCAGTACTTC. Its translation: CASSLGGQYQETQYF.

This clonotype came up a few times. The chain uses TRBV2 and TRBJ2-5; 9 positions match TRBD1. CDR3 length: 13 amino acids. Trimming removed 5 bases from V and 9 bases from J; junction bases left unmatched: 7. Germline CDR1 and CDR2: SNHLY and FYNNEI. The CDR3: CASSPDRGFAQYF. The CDR3 DNA follows: TGTGCCAGCAGTCCGGACAGGGGATTCGCCCAGTACTTC.

This sequence joins TRBV7-9 and TRBJ1-2, with 7 bases fitting TRBD1. The CDR3 runs 14 residues. The J segment lost 3 bases and the V segment lost 5 bases, leaving 6 bases of the junction unmatched. Germline CDR1 is SEHNR and CDR2 is FQNEAQ (reference sequence). DNA for the CDR3: TGTGCCAGCAGCCGGAACAGGGGAGACTATGGCTACACCTTC. Translating it yields CASSRNRGDYGYTF.

This clonotype appeared a few times. The chain is built from TRBV14 and TRBJ2-1, with TRBD2 matching 7 bases. This CDR3 comprises 17 residues. Germline V gives CDR1 SGHDN, CDR2 FVKESK. The V segment lost 0 bases and the J segment 2 bases; nucleotides outside the gene matches: 7. The CDR3 DNA is TGTGCCAGCAGCCAAGATCTGTCAGCGGGGACCTACAATGAGCAGTTCTTC. As protein: CASSQDLSAGTYNEQFF.

This clonotype has only a few counts. This chain links TRBV3-1 with TRBJ2-1; perhaps TRBD1 as D (7 bases). The CDR3 is made up of 15 amino acids. Germline CDR1 and CDR2: LGHDT and YNNKEL (reference sequence). Trimming shortened V by 4 bases and J by 5 bases, and 15 bases separated the two germline ends. The CDR3 sequence: CASSPTRDRNNEQFF. DNA of the CDR3: TGTGCCAGCAGCCCAACGCGGGACAGAAACAATGAGCAGTTCTTC.

This clonotype has only a few counts. The chain links TRBV3-1 to TRBJ2-2; D gene ambiguous. The CDR3 loop spans 13 amino acids. Germline CDR1 reads LGHDT; CDR2 reads YNNKEL (reference sequence). The V end was cut by 2 bases, the J end by 9 bases, with 10 bases between. CDR3 in amino acids: CASSQNFARELFF. In nucleotides, the CDR3 is TGTGCCAGCAGCCAAAACTTCGCCAGGGAGCTGTTTTTT. Full variable domain (rest looked up from reference TRBV3-1 and TRBJ2-2): DTAVSQTPKYLVTQMGNDKSIKCEQNLGHDTMYWYKQDSKKFLKIMFSYNNKELIINETVPNRFSPKSPDKAHLNLHINSLELGDSAVYFCASSQNFARELFFGEGSRLTVL.

This clonotype was found a few times. The chain carries TRBV20-1 and TRBJ2-1, with D possibly TRBD2 on 6 matching bases. V lost 4 bases and J lost 4, with 14 bases in between. The CDR3 runs 14 residues. CDR1 and CDR2 (germline): DFQATT, SNEGSKA (reference sequence). This CDR3 reads CSATRDSGYNEQFF. CDR3 coding DNA: TGCAGTGCTACCCGGGACTCGGGATACAATGAGCAGTTCTTC.